This passage covers 27 T cell receptor beta chains from one sample sequenced in a study of technical replicates of blood from several donors. Sequencing was performed with immunoSEQ multiplex PCR; in TCRdb, only in-frame clones are kept and a portion is missing. The sample consists of roughly 14,000 clones, 80% to 85% of them appearing once. Material: PBMCs. The receptors were gathered from a human donor in good health.

The CDR3 sequence is CASSSPTAANYGYTF. The CDR3 DNA is TGTGCCAGCAGTTCCCCGACAGCTGCTAACTATGGCTACACCTTC. The chain carries TRBV6-6 and TRBJ1-2, with D possibly matching TRBD1 (5 bases). The germline V gene has CDR1 MNHNY and CDR2 SVGAGI (reference sequence). V was shortened by 4 bases and J by 0 bases, with 12 bases between the two germline ends. This CDR3 region has 15 residues.

The gene calls are TRBV21-1 and TRBJ1-1; the table gives TRBD1 as D, unverified against the DNA. TRBV21-1 is described as a pseudogene. The CDR3 runs to 12 residues. CDR3 sequence reads: CASSKAGQEAFF. The CDR3 nucleotides read TGTGCCAGCAGCAAAGCGGGGCAGGAAGCTTTCTTT.

V and J are TRBV19 and TRBJ1-5, with TRBD1 as a possible D gene (6 bases). The CDR3 contains 15 residues. V shed 5 bases and J shed 2 bases, with 13 bases lying between them. Germline CDR1 is LNHDA and CDR2 is SQIVND (reference sequence). The DNA of the CDR3 is TGTGCCAGTAGTGAAGGGGGTATTGGCAATCAGCCCCAGCATTTT. Its protein is CASSEGGIGNQPQHF.

The rearrangement uses TRBV5-7 and TRBJ2-3; a weak D match, TRBD2 (6 bases). TRBV5-7 is an open reading frame whose function is uncertain. The CDR3 loop spans 18 amino acids. Trimming removed 4 bases at V and 4 bases at J, with 25 bases between. The CDR3 is CASSPEVLALIFADTQYF. CDR3 nucleotide sequence: TGTGCCAGCAGCCCCGAGGTCCTAGCGCTGATCTTCGCAGATACGCAGTATTTT.

The chain couples TRBV28 to TRBJ1-5, with D possibly being TRBD1 (5 bases). Germline V gene data show CDR1 as MDHEN and CDR2 as SYDVKM. The CDR3 is 16 amino acids. V dropped 5 bases and J dropped 3 bases, with 17 bases sitting between them. CDR3 DNA: TGTGCCAGCAGTGCAAGGGGAAAGGGTCTCAATCAGCCCCAGCATTTT. This sequence encodes CASSARGKGLNQPQHF.

This chain joins TRBV7-2 and TRBJ2-3, with 7 bases aligning to TRBD2. Germline CDR1 and CDR2: SGHTA and FQGNSA. After removal of 0 bases from V and 8 bases from J, the junction contained 5 bases not matched to a gene. CDR3 length equals 14 residues. DNA of the CDR3: TGTGCCAGCAGCTTAGCGGGAGGGCCCGGTACGCAGTATTTT. Its protein product is CASSLAGGPGTQYF.

The V gene is TRBV18, the J gene TRBJ1-1, with a tentative D call TRBD1 (6 bases). V was trimmed by 2 bases and J by 3 bases, leaving 19 bases between them. Germline V gives CDR1 KGHSH, CDR2 LQKENI. This CDR3 is 17 amino acids long. The DNA of the CDR3 is TGTGCCAGCTCACCAGCGGTACCCCCCAAGGGGGACACTGAAGCTTTCTTT. Translated, it gives CASSPAVPPKGDTEAFF.

This clone was detected once. The rearrangement links TRBV6-1 to TRBJ2-7, with D unresolved. Germline-derived CDR1 and CDR2 are MNHNS and SASEGT. V dropped 1 base and J dropped 1 base, with 5 bases sitting between them. The CDR3 spans 13 residues. The CDR3 coding sequence is TGTGCCAGCAGTGAAGACAGATCCTACGAGCAGTACTTC. Its protein product is CASSEDRSYEQYF.

In nucleotides, the CDR3 is TGCGCCAGCAGCCTAACGCGAGTCGGAGATACGCAGTATTTT. This sequence encodes CASSLTRVGDTQYF. The chain carries TRBV4-1 and TRBJ2-3; no clear D gene. The germline V and J ends were trimmed by 4 bases and 5 bases, with 13 bases remaining between them. Germline V gene lookup returns CDR1 MGHRA and CDR2 YSYEKL. This CDR3 has 14 amino acids.

CDR3 DNA sequence: TGTGCCTGGACCCCCAAACCCACTAGCGGGAGCTACGAGCAGTACTTC. Encoded protein: CAWTPKPTSGSYEQYF. The V and J genes are TRBV30 and TRBJ2-7, with 11 bases lining up with TRBD2. The CDR3 is 16 residues long. CDR1 is GTSNPN, CDR2 SVGIG, per germline (reference sequence). V lost 4 bases to trimming and J lost 3 bases; unmatched junction nucleotides: 11.

The V gene is TRBV19, the J gene TRBJ1-2; D not resolved. Trimming shortened V by 10 bases and J by 0 bases, and 12 bases separated the two germline ends. CDR1 and CDR2 from the germline V gene are LNHDA and SQIVND (reference sequence). CDR3 length equals 13 residues. Written as DNA, the CDR3 is TGTGCCACTTCACTTCTTACTAACTATGGCTACACCTTC. It is translated as CATSLLTNYGYTF. The full variable domain, with the rest looked up from reference TRBV19 and TRBJ1-2, is DGGITQSPKYLFRKEGQNVTLSCEQNLNHDAMYWYRQDPGQGLRLIYYSQIVNDFQKGDIAEGYSVSREKKESFPLTVTSAQKNPTAFYLCATSLLTNYGYTFGSGTRLTVV.

The V call is TRBV7-6, the J call TRBJ2-2; 8 positions match TRBD1. The CDR3 has 16 residues. Trimming removed 1 base from V and 5 bases from J; junction bases left unmatched: 6. Germline CDR1 is SGHVS and CDR2 is FNYEAQ. The CDR3 loop is CASSLGAGGLTGELFF. Here the CDR3 DNA reads TGTGCCAGCAGCTTAGGGGCAGGGGGCTTGACCGGGGAGCTGTTTTTT.

This chain uses TRBV11-3 with TRBJ2-7; a possible D gene is TRBD2 (5 bases). Trimming shortened V by 5 bases and J by 2 bases, and 16 bases separated the two germline ends. There are 15 residues in the CDR3. The V gene's germline CDR1 is SGHNT and CDR2 YENEEA. In nucleotides, the CDR3 is TGTGCCAGCAGCCCGCTAATGGACGGGACCTACGAGCAGTACTTC. Protein product: CASSPLMDGTYEQYF. Drawing the rest from reference TRBV11-3 and TRBJ2-7, the complete variable domain is EAGVVQSPRYKIIEKKQPVAFWCNPISGHNTLYWYLQNLGQGPELLIRYENEEAVDDSQLPKDRFSAERLKGVDSTLKIQPAELGDSAVYLCASSPLMDGTYEQYFGPGTRLTVT.

This clone was seen just once. The chain combines TRBV5-1 with TRBJ2-2, with TRBD1 identical over 8 bases. After removal of 4 bases from V and 5 bases from J, the junction contained 10 bases not matched to a gene. The germline gives CDR1 SGHRS, CDR2 YFSETQ. The length of the CDR3 is 16 residues. CDR3 nucleotide sequence: TGCGCCAGCAGCCCTGCTATCGGGACAGGAACCGGGGAGCTGTTTTTT. Residues: CASSPAIGTGTGELFF.

The V gene is TRBV6-1, the J gene TRBJ2-1; unclear D gene. The CDR3 has 12 residues. The V gene's germline CDR1 is MNHNS and CDR2 SASEGT. With 6 bases removed from V and 6 bases from J, the gap between germline ends came to 9 bases. CDR3 nucleotides: TGTGCCAGCAGCCGCCTCGGCAATGAGCAGTTCTTC. This encodes CASSRLGNEQFF.

The chain joins TRBV30 to TRBJ2-3; 11 nucleotides line up with TRBD2. Trimming removed 0 bases from V and 3 bases from J; junction bases left unmatched: 2. Per the germline V gene, CDR1 is GTSNPN and CDR2 is SVGIG (reference sequence). The CDR3 consists of 15 residues. For the CDR3, the DNA is TGTGCCTGGAGTGTACTAGCGGGAGTAACAGATACGCAGTATTTT. Protein: CAWSVLAGVTDTQYF. The full variable domain, in which reference TRBV30 and TRBJ2-3 provide the parts outside the CDR3, is SQTIHQWPATLVQPVGSPLSLECTVEGTSNPNLYWYRQAAGRGLQLLFYSVGIGQISSEVPQNLSASRPQDRQFILSSKKLLLSDSGFYLCAWSVLAGVTDTQYFGPGTRLTVL.

This clone came up once. This chain connects TRBV19 to TRBJ1-5; D is perhaps TRBD1 (6 bases). The germline V gene has CDR1 LNHDA and CDR2 SQIVND (reference sequence). V lost 10 bases to trimming and J lost 3 bases, with 13 bases between them. This CDR3 is built from 13 residues. The CDR3 sequence is CATDDRINQPQHF. The CDR3 DNA reads as TGTGCCACCGATGACAGGATCAATCAGCCCCAGCATTTT. The full variable domain, completed using reference TRBV19 and TRBJ1-5, is DGGITQSPKYLFRKEGQNVTLSCEQNLNHDAMYWYRQDPGQGLRLIYYSQIVNDFQKGDIAEGYSVSREKKESFPLTVTSAQKNPTAFYLCATDDRINQPQHFGDGTRLSIL.

V and J are TRBV6-6 and TRBJ1-4; the match to TRBD1 covers 8 bases. V trimming: 4 bases; J trimming: 6 bases; junction bases outside the gene matches: 7. Germline lookup yields CDR1 MNHNY and CDR2 SVGAGI (reference sequence). The CDR3 consists of 15 residues. Here the CDR3 reads CASSSRQGRDEKLFF. The CDR3 region has the DNA TGTGCCAGCAGTTCAAGACAGGGGAGGGATGAAAAACTGTTTTTT.

This clone was counted between two and nine times. The rearrangement uses TRBV5-1 and TRBJ2-2; D is unresolved. Between the trimmed V and J ends, which lost 0 bases and 3 bases, there was a span of 6 bases. Germline lookup yields CDR1 SGHRS and CDR2 YFSETQ. The CDR3 is 14 residues long. The DNA for the CDR3 is TGCGCCAGCAGCTTGGCCCAGGACACCGGGGAGCTGTTTTTT. It yields the protein CASSLAQDTGELFF.

The rearrangement uses TRBV13 and TRBJ2-1; 8 nucleotides align to TRBD2. Germline CDR1 PRHDT, CDR2 FYEKMQ (reference sequence). The trim removed 1 base at V and 1 base at J, leaving 9 bases unmatched. This CDR3 is built from 18 residues. The CDR3 sequence: CASSLAGGLRRSYNEQFF. The CDR3 bases are TGTGCCAGCAGCTTAGCGGGAGGGCTCAGGAGGTCCTACAATGAGCAGTTCTTC. Variable domain in full (rest from reference TRBV13 and TRBJ2-1): AAGVIQSPRHLIKEKRETATLKCYPIPRHDTVYWYQQGPGQDPQFLISFYEKMQSDKGSIPDRFSAQQFSDYHSELNMSSLELGDSALYFCASSLAGGLRRSYNEQFFGPGTRLTVL.

The chain uses TRBV30 and TRBJ1-3; D call uncertain. The germline V gene encodes CDR1 GTSNPN and CDR2 SVGIG (reference sequence). Trimming pared 2 bases from V and 0 bases from J, leaving 11 bases between. The CDR3 consists of 15 residues. The CDR3 coding sequence is TGTGCCTGGAGTTTCGGAGCCCTCTCTGGAAACACCATATATTTT. Translating it yields CAWSFGALSGNTIYF.

This chain connects TRBV2 to TRBJ2-5; the match to TRBD1 covers 7 bases. Germline V gives CDR1 SNHLY, CDR2 FYNNEI. J was trimmed by 3 bases and V by 6 bases; bases with no gene match: 4. CDR3 length: 13 residues. As DNA, the CDR3 is TGTGCCAGCAGCCCGGACAGGAAAGAGACCCAGTACTTC. This encodes CASSPDRKETQYF.

This clone was observed a few times. The chain combines TRBV27 with TRBJ1-1, with D hard to call. V shed 5 bases and J shed 10 bases, with 11 bases lying between them. Germline CDR1 and CDR2: MNHEY and SMNVEV (reference sequence). The CDR3 runs to 11 residues. CDR3: CASSRGIGAFF. The CDR3 DNA is TGTGCCAGCAGTCGAGGGATCGGAGCTTTCTTT.

This chain connects TRBV7-9 to TRBJ2-1; 7 positions match TRBD1. Germline-derived CDR1 and CDR2 are SEHNR and FQNEAQ (reference sequence). The length of the CDR3 is 15 residues. J was trimmed by 7 bases and V by 8 bases; bases with no gene match: 14. CDR3 bases: TGTGCCAGCTTAGCCGGGACAGCGACTTGGAATGAGCAGTTCTTC. Its translation is CASLAGTATWNEQFF.

This clone showed up just once. The chain has TRBV25-1 and TRBJ2-7; D is undetermined. CDR1 and CDR2 (germline): MGHDK, SYGVNS. With 2 bases removed from V and 5 bases from J, the gap between germline ends came to 19 bases. CDR3 length: 16 residues. The CDR3 is CASSEKLSGAVDEQYF. As DNA, the CDR3 is TGTGCCAGCAGTGAAAAATTATCGGGTGCTGTGGACGAGCAGTACTTC.

The rearrangement links TRBV6-5 to TRBJ2-5; D is ambiguous. Per germline, CDR1 MNHEY and CDR2 SVGAGI. The germline V and J ends were trimmed by 6 bases and 1 base, with 9 bases remaining between them. The CDR3 spans 13 residues. The CDR3 here is CASRELSQETQYF. CDR3 DNA: TGTGCCAGCAGGGAGCTCAGCCAAGAGACCCAGTACTTC.

The J gene is TRBJ1-5, the V gene TRBV6-5, with TRBD1 identical over 8 bases. The CDR3 covers 14 residues. Trimming took 6 bases from V and 5 from J; bases not matched to a gene: 6. CDR1 and CDR2 from the germline V gene are MNHEY and SVGAGI. The CDR3 DNA reads TGTGCCAGCAGGCCACAGGGGGGAGATCAGCCCCAGCATTTT. This gives the protein CASRPQGGDQPQHF.